Presented here are 7 T cell receptor beta chains from one specimen sequenced in a study of cytomegalovirus exposure and HLA in healthy donors. Both 60 Vbeta primers and 13 Jbeta primers went into the PCR. The data were produced by immunoSEQ multiplex PCR, yet TCRdb's version contains in-frame clones alone and is incomplete. The table lists some 190,000 clones, about 86% of them singletons. What was sequenced was PBMCs. These receptors all come from a man aged 40-49 years in good health and CMV-seropositive.

The chain uses TRBV5-1 and TRBJ2-3; 7 nucleotides line up with TRBD1. V shed 1 base, J shed 1 base, and the junction held 6 bases outside the gene matches. This CDR3 comprises 16 residues. CDR1 is SGHRS and CDR2 is YFSETQ in the germline V gene. CDR3 protein: CASSLPTGTGTDTQYF. The CDR3 region has the DNA TGCGCCAGCAGCTTGCCGACAGGGACCGGCACAGATACGCAGTATTTT.

Notes on this clone: Other DNA sequences in the same sample also yield this CDR3. This CDR3 is CASSLSASGNEQFF. CDR3 DNA: TGTGCCAGCAGTTTATCCGCTAGCGGGAACGAGCAGTTCTTC. The genes are TRBV27 and TRBJ2-1, with 9 nucleotides matching TRBD2. J was trimmed by 10 bases and V by 0 bases; bases with no gene match: 4. The CDR3 contains 14 residues. Germline V gene lookup returns CDR1 MNHEY and CDR2 SMNVEV (reference sequence).

This chain links TRBV12-5 with TRBJ1-1, with D uncertain. This CDR3 contains 14 residues. V lost 3 bases, J lost 1 base, and 9 bases lay in between. Per the germline V gene, CDR1 is LGHNT and CDR2 is FRNRAP. The CDR3 region has the DNA TGTGCTAGTGGTTTTTTGGGCAAGAACACTGAAGCTTTCTTT. Translating gives CASGFLGKNTEAFF. The entire variable domain, with the rest obtained from reference TRBV12-5 and TRBJ1-1, is as follows: DARVTQTPRHKVTEMGQEVTMRCQPILGHNTVFWYRQTMMQGLELLAYFRNRAPLDDSGMPKDRFSAEMPDATLATLKIQPSEPRDSAVYFCASGFLGKNTEAFFGQGTRLTVV.

With regard to this clone: One junction end does not reproduce the germline sequence, and a read error may be involved. CDR3 amino acids: CASKGAGAYDEQFF. The CDR3 nucleotides are TGTGCCAGCAAGGGTGCAGGGGCCTACGATGAGCAGTTCTTC. V usage is TRBV28 and J usage is TRBJ2-1, with D perhaps TRBD1 (6 bases). The germline CDR1 and CDR2 sequences are MDHEN and SYDVKM. The CDR3 loop spans 14 amino acids.

This sequence joins TRBV7-2 and TRBJ2-1, with D tentatively TRBD1 (5 bases). From germline, CDR1 is SGHTA and CDR2 FQGNSA. Between the trimmed V and J ends, which lost 2 bases and 1 base, there was a span of 9 bases. This CDR3 comprises 15 residues. The CDR3 region has the DNA TGTGCCAGCAGCTTACAGCCAGGGTCCTACAATGAGCAGTTCTTC. Protein: CASSLQPGSYNEQFF.

The gene calls are TRBV7-2 and TRBJ2-2; D remains unclear. CDR3 size: 14 residues. With 2 bases removed from V and 6 bases from J, the gap between germline ends came to 10 bases. Germline V gene lookup returns CDR1 SGHTA and CDR2 FQGNSA. CDR3 nucleotides: TGTGCCAGCAGCTTACTCGGCGGTCCCGGGGAGCTGTTTTTT. Its translation is CASSLLGGPGELFF. Complete variable domain (other parts from reference TRBV7-2 and TRBJ2-2): GAGVSQSPSNKVTEKGKDVELRCDPISGHTALYWYRQSLGQGLEFLIYFQGNSAPDKSGLPSDRFSAERTGGSVSTLTIQRTQQEDSAVYLCASSLLGGPGELFFGEGSRLTVL.

This sequence joins TRBV2 and TRBJ2-3; 12 bases are a match to TRBD2. The CDR3 runs to 14 residues. CDR1 and CDR2 from the germline V gene are SNHLY and FYNNEI. With 8 bases clipped from V and 5 bases from J, the junction kept 5 bases outside the gene matches. The CDR3, as DNA: TGTGCCAGCCGGACTAGCGGGACAGTAGATACGCAGTATTTT. It translates to CASRTSGTVDTQYF.